This T cell receptor (beta chain) was profiled in a study of blood T cell repertoires in COVID-19. Study-level information: Donors in the United States, Italy and Spain gave samples during acute or convalescent COVID-19. From T cells, B-cell-depleted T cells, or PBMCs came the material, which was cDNA or gDNA.

Germline lookup yields CDR1 MNHEY and CDR2 SMNVEV (reference sequence). V was clipped by 2 bases and J by 4 bases; unmatched bases: 4. There are 15 residues in the CDR3. Across about two dozen US areas, participants ranged in age from roughly 18 to 89 years. Assignment of participants to cohorts was predicated upon participant-reported clinical history. Profiled with immunoSEQ multiplex PCR; TCRdb holds only in-frame clones, not every one. This repertoire shows some 240,000 clones, 75% to 90% found once; its top ten account for 3% to 4%. This chain links TRBV27 with TRBJ2-1; 8 nucleotides match TRBD2. Sequencing was performed on PBMCs or T cells enriched from blood (not recorded which). The receptor was derived from a middle-aged woman with acute COVID-19. Written as DNA, the CDR3 is TGTGCCAGCAGTTTAGTTCCTAGCGGGTACAATGAGCAGTTCTTC. As protein: CASSLVPSGYNEQFF.